This T cell receptor beta chain was sequenced during a study of cytomegalovirus exposure and HLA in healthy donors. Germline V CDR1 and CDR2: KGHSH, LQKENI. Trimming cost V 3 bases and J 7 bases, with 9 bases left between them. The CDR3 has 13 amino acids. Primers included in the PCR were 60 Vbeta and 13 Jbeta primers. Produced via immunoSEQ multiplex PCR; TCRdb's table is partial and in-frame only. The repertoire holds about 160,000 clones, with nearly 80% as singletons. The gene calls are TRBV18 and TRBJ1-4, with D hard to call. The origin of this receptor is a woman aged 45-65 years in good health and CMV-seropositive. What was sequenced was PBMCs. CDR3: CASSPPGVEKLFF. CDR3 bases: TGTGCCAGCTCACCCCCCGGGGTTGAAAAACTGTTTTTT.